This TCR beta chain was documented in a study of shared clonotypes between healthy human individuals. About the study: Those who served as donors were a couple of women and three men between the ages of 18 and 49.

Each cell subset's genomic DNA was divided evenly among several immunoSEQ plates. The repertoire was sequenced with immunoSEQ multiplex PCR; TCRdb's copy has only in-frame clones and lacks some. The sample contains 2 million to 2.5 million clones, over 85% of which appear only once. CD45RO-negative cells were positively selected for CCR7, leaving out terminally differentiated effector memory CD45RA+ cells. Donors included only healthy HIV-negative adults lacking recent acute infections or vaccinations. The CDR3 is made up of 11 amino acids. With 7 bases removed from V and 12 bases from J, the gap between germline ends came to 15 bases. Germline V gives CDR1 WSHSY, CDR2 SAAADI. Study-wide results and caveats: Owing to a small donor count, the genetic and exposure-history diversity represented was limited.

On this clone itself: Its antigen is undetermined.

This rearrangement joins TRBV10-2 to TRBJ1-1, with D possibly TRBD1 on 5 matching bases. The clonotype was recovered from a man between 18 and 35 years old in good health. The sample taken for sequencing was naive CD8+ T cells sorted from blood. The CDR3 DNA sequence: TGCGCCAGCATTAGTCAGCAGGGAACTTTCTTT. It yields the protein CASISQQGTFF.